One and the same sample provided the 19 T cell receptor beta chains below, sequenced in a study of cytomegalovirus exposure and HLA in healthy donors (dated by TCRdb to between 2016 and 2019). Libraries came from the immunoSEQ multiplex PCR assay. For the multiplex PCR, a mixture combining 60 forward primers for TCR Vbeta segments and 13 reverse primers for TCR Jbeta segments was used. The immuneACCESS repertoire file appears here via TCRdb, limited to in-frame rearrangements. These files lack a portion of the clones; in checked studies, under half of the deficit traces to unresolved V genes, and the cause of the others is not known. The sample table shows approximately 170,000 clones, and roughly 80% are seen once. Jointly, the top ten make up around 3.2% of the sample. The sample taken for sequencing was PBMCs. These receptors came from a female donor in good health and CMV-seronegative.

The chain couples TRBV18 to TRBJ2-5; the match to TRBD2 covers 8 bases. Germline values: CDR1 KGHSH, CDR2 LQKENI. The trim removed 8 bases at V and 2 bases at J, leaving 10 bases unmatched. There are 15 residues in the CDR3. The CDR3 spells CASGRTSRVQETQYF. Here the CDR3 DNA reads TGTGCCAGCGGACGGACTAGCCGAGTACAAGAGACCCAGTACTTC.

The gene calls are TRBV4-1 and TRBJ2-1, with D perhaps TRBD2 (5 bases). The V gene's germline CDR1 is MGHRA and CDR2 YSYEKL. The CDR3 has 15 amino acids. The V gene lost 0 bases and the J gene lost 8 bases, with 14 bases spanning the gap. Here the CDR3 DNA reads TGCGCCAGCAGCCAAGATGGCGGGCCGAGGGATGAGCAGTTCTTC. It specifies CASSQDGGPRDEQFF.

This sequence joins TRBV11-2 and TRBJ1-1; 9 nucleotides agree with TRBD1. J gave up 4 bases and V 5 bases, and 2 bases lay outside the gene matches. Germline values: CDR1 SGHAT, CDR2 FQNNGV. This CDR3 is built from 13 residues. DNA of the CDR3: TGTGCCAGCAGCAGGACAGGGGCCACTGAAGCTTTCTTT. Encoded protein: CASSRTGATEAFF.

CDR3 loop: CASSVTSGSTDTQYF. DNA of the CDR3: TGTGCCAGCAGCGTGACTAGCGGGAGCACAGATACGCAGTATTTT. The genes are TRBV6-4 and TRBJ2-3, with TRBD2 identical over 10 bases. Germline CDR1 is MRHNA and CDR2 is SNTAGT. Losses at the gene ends were 6 bases for V and 0 bases for J; bases not matched to a gene: 3. The length of the CDR3 is 15 residues.

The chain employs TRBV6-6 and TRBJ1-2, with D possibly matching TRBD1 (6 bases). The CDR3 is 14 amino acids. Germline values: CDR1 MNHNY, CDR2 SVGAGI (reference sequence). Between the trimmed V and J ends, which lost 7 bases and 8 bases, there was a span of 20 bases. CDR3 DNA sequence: TGTGCCAGCAACCCTAATTGGGAGGGGGTAGGCTACACCTTC. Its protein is CASNPNWEGVGYTF.

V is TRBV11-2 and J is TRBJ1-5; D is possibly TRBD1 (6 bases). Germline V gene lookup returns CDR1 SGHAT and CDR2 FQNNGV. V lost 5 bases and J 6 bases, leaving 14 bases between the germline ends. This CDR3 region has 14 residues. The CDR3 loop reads CASSPTGFGQPQHF. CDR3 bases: TGTGCCAGCAGCCCCACAGGGTTCGGTCAGCCCCAGCATTTT.

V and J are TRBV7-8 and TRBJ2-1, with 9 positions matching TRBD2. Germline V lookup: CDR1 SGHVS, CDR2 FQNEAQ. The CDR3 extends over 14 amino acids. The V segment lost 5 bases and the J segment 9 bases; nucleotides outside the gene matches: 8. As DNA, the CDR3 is TGTGCCAGCAGCCTATGGCTAGCGGGGCTTGAGCAGTTCTTC. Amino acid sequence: CASSLWLAGLEQFF.

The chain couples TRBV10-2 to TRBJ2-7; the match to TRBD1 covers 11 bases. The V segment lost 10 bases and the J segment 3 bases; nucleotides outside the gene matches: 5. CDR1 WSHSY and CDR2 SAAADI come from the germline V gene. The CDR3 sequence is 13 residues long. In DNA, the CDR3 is TGCGCCACTTGGACAGGGGGCGACTACGAGCAGTACTTC. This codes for CATWTGGDYEQYF.

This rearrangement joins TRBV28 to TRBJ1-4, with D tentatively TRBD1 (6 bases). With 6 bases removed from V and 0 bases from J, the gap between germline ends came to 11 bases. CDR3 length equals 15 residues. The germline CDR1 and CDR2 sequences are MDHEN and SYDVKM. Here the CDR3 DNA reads TGTGCCAGCAGACCGACAGGACCAACTAATGAAAAACTGTTTTTT. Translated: CASRPTGPTNEKLFF.

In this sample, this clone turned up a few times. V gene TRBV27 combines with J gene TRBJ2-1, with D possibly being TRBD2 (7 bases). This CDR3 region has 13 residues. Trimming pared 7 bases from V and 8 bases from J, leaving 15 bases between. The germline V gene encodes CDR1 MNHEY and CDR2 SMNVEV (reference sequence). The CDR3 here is CASTREGDDEQFF. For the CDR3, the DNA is TGTGCCAGCACCAGGGAGGGGGATGATGAGCAGTTCTTC.

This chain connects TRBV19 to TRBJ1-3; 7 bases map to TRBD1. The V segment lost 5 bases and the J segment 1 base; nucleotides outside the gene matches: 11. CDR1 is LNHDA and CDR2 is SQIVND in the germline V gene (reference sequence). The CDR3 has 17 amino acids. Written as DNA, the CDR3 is TGTGCCAGTAGTCGGCGACAGGGATATATTTCTGGAAACACCATATATTTT. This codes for CASSRRQGYISGNTIYF.

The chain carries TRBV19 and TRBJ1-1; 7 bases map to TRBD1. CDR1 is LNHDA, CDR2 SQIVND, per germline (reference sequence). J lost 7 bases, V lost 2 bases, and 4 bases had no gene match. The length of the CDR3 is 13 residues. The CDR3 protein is CASSIYRGIEAFF. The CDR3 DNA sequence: TGTGCCAGTAGTATATACAGGGGTATTGAAGCTTTCTTT.

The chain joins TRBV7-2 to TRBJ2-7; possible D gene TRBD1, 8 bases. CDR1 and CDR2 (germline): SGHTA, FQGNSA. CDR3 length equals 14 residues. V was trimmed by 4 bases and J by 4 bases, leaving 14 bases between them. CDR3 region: CASSSHRGGYEQYF. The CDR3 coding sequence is TGTGCCAGCAGCTCCCACAGGGGGGGATACGAGCAGTACTTC.

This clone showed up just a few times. The CDR3 sequence is CASSSDGIYTEAFF. The DNA for the CDR3 is TGTGCCAGCAGTTCGGACGGGATTTACACTGAAGCTTTCTTT. The chain employs TRBV5-4 and TRBJ1-1; D gene unclear. The CDR3 sequence is 14 residues long. V dropped 5 bases and J dropped 3 bases, with 14 bases sitting between them. In germline, CDR1 is SGHNT, CDR2 YYREEE (reference sequence). The full variable domain, in which reference TRBV5-4 and TRBJ1-1 provide the parts outside the CDR3, is ETGVTQSPTHLIKTRGQQVTLRCSSQSGHNTVSWYQQALGQGPQFIFQYYREEENGRGNFPPRFSGLQFPNYSSELNVNALELDDSALYLCASSSDGIYTEAFFGQGTRLTVV.

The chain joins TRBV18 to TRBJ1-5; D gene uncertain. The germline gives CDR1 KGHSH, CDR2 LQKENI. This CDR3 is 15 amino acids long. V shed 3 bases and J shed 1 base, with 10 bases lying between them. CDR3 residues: CASSPSGSSNQPQHF. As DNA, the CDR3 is TGTGCCAGCTCACCCTCGGGGAGCAGCAATCAGCCCCAGCATTTT.

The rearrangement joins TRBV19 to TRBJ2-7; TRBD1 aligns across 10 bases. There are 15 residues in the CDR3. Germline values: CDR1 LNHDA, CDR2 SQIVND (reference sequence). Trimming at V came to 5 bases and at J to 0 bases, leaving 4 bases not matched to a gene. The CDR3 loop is CASSGQGGRSYEQYF. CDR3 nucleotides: TGTGCCAGTAGTGGACAGGGGGGCCGCTCCTACGAGCAGTACTTC.

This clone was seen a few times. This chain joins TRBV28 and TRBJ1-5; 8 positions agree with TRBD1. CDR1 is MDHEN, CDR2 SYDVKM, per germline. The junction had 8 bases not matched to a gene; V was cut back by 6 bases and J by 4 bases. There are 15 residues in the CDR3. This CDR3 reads CASRPQGAENQPQHF. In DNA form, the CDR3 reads TGTGCCAGCAGACCTCAGGGGGCGGAGAATCAGCCCCAGCATTTT.

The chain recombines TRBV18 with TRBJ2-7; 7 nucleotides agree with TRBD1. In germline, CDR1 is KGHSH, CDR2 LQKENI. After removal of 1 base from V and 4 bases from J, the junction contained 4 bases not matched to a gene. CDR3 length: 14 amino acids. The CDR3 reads CASSPLATGYEQYF. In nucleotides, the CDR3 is TGTGCCAGCTCACCACTGGCGACAGGGTACGAGCAGTACTTC.

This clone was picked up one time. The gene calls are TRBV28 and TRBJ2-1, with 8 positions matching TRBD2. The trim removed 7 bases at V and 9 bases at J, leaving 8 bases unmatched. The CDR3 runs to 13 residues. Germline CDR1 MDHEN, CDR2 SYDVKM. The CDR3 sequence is CASNWGLVTEQFF. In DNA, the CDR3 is TGTGCCAGCAATTGGGGACTAGTCACTGAGCAGTTCTTC. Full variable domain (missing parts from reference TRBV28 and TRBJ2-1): DVKVTQSSRYLVKRTGEKVFLECVQDMDHENMFWYRQDPGLGLRLIYFSYDVKMKEKGDIPEGYSVSREKKERFSLILESASTNQTSMYLCASNWGLVTEQFFGPGTRLTVL.